This T cell receptor (beta chain) was found in a study of CD8+CD57+ T cells in acquired aplastic anemia (dated by TCRdb to about 2018). Concerning the study at large: Extracted DNA from sorted CD4+ and CD8+ cells averaged 3.2 ug, ranging from roughly 0.17 to 27.4 ug. Healthy donor samples averaged about 10 million reads for CD4+ and around 12 million for CD8+ cells. Study-level results and caveats: CD8+ Simpson's diversity did not differ significantly between patients and healthy controls (P=0.060). Although roughly 30 CD8+ CDR3 sequences were shared by patients and controls, these sequences appeared highly expressed in patients and within the immunodominant clones of patients.

In this study, sorted CD4+ and CD8+ T cells from the blood of healthy subjects and of severe aplastic anemia patients had their TCR repertoires deep-sequenced. Ficoll-Paque density gradient centrifugation was used to isolate peripheral blood mononuclear cells. CD4+ and CD8+ T cells were sorted by FACS or magnetic beads before DNA extraction. Relative to germline, V is 1 base shorter and J is 6 bases shorter, with 10 bases between their ends. From the germline V gene, CDR1 is SQVTM and CDR2 is ANQGSEA. The CDR3 holds 13 amino acids from the cysteine to the phenylalanine. CDR3 DNA is the only sequence kept; it has 39 bases, read in frame from the first base. In this sample, this clonotype turned up many times. No cognate antigen has been identified for it. Within one base of it there is no much larger clone, and no base qualities were kept. Profiling of TCR beta VDJ combinations and CDR3 sequences used genomic DNA as the template. An Illumina HiSeq 2000 was used for TCR repertoire sequencing. In the paper's pipeline: Repertoire assessment relied on Simpson's diversity index, CDR3 size and DJ length profiles, and TRBV/TRBJ rearrangement plots. The immunodominant clone was defined as the most abundant DNA sequence in deep sequencing data. CDR3 amino acid sequences were screened for sharing across subjects and were compared with published repertoires and the VDJdb database. TCRdb handled the public reads itself, with Q25 trimming in fastp and clone calling in MiXCR, and kept productive beta chains. For every CDR3 protein sequence, its rows merge into one entry that carries the most common genes and DNA. TCRdb assigned the V and J calls; the authors' analysis was not used. Recorded for this sample are about 220,000 distinct CDR3 sequences; roughly 35% of them occurred a single time. Around 1.1% of the sample is taken by the ten largest.

The sequence derives from a human donor in good health, serving as a control. Sequenced input: sorted CD4+, CD8+, or CD8+CD57+ T cells (not recorded which) from PBMCs. The chain employs TRBV29-1 and TRBJ2-4; perhaps TRBD1 is the D gene, with 6 bases matching. The CDR3 sequence is CSVEGRGGNIQYF. The bases are TGCAGCGTTGAAGGCAGGGGCGGAAACATTCAGTACTTC.